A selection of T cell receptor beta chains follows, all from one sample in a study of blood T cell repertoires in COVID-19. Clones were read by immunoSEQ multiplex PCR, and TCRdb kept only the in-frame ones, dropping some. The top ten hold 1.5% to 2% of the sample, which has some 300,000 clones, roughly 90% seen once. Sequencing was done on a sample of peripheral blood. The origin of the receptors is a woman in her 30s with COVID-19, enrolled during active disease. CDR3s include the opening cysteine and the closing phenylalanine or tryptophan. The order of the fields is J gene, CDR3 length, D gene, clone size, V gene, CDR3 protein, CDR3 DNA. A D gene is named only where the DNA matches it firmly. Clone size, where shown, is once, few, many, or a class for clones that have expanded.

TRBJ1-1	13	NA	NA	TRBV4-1	CASSHEGVTEAFF	TGCGCCAGCAGCCATGAGGGTGTCACTGAAGCTTTCTTT
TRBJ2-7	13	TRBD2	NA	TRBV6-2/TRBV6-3	CASSRGGRREQYF	TGTGCCAGCAGTCGGGGGGGCCGGCGGGAGCAGTACTTC
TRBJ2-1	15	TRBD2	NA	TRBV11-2	CASSLAGGIYNEQFF	TGTGCCAGCAGCCTAGCGGGGGGAATCTACAATGAGCAGTTCTTC
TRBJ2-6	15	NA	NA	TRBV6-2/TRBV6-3	CASSYTGSGANVLTF	TGTGCCAGCAGTTACACAGGTTCTGGGGCCAACGTCCTGACTTTC
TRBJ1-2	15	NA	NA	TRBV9	CASSARKGQVDGYTF	TGTGCCAGCAGCGCTCGAAAGGGGCAGGTAGATGGCTACACCTTC
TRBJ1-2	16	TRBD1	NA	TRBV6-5	CASSYSRGGADYGYTF	TGTGCCAGCAGTTACTCGAGAGGGGGCGCGGACTATGGCTACACCTTC
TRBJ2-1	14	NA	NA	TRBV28	CASRPTVSYNEQFF	TGTGCCAGCAGACCTACTGTATCCTACAATGAGCAGTTCTTC
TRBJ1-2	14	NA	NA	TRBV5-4	CASSLPQGPGGYTF	TGTGCCAGCAGCTTGCCGCAGGGGCCGGGCGGCTACACCTTC
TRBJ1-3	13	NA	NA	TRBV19	CASSISSGNTIYF	TGTGCCAGTAGTATCTCCTCTGGAAACACCATATATTTT
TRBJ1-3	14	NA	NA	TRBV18	CASSPWTELNTIYF	TGTGCCAGCTCACCCTGGACAGAGCTAAACACCATATATTTT
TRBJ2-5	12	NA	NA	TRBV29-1	CSPVTTQETQYF	TGCAGCCCGGTTACTACGCAAGAGACCCAGTACTTC
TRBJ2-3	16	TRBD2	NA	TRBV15	CATSRDPPGLARTQYF	TGTGCCACCAGCAGAGATCCGCCGGGACTAGCACGTACGCAGTATTTT
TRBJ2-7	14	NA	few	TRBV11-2	CASSLIRQDYEQYF	TGTGCCAGCAGCTTAATTCGACAGGACTACGAGCAGTACTTC
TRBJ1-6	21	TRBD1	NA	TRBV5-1	CASSPKGVDRAGGRTNSPLHF	TGCGCCAGCAGTCCTAAAGGCGTGGACCGTGCAGGGGGGCGAACTAATTCACCCCTCCACTTT
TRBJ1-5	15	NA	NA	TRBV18	CASSPREARNQPQHF	TGTGCCAGCTCACCACGGGAGGCGAGGAATCAGCCCCAGCATTTT
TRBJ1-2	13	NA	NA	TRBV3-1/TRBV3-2	CASSQAESYGYTF	TGTGCCAGCAGCCAAGCGGAGAGCTATGGCTACACCTTC
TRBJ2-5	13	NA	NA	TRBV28	CASSPQIQETQYF	TGTGCCAGCAGTCCCCAGATCCAAGAGACCCAGTACTTC
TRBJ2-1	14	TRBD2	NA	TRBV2	CASSERGELNEQFF	TGTGCCAGCAGTGAACGGGGGGAGTTAAATGAGCAGTTCTTC
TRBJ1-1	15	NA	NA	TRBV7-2	CASSRDGGRNTEAFF	TGTGCCAGCAGCCGCGACGGAGGCAGGAACACTGAAGCTTTCTTT
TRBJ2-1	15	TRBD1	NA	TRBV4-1	CASSQVPQGANEQFF	TGCGCCAGCAGCCAAGTCCCCCAGGGGGCGAATGAGCAGTTCTTC
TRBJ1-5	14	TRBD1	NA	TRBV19	CASSRTGWDQPQHF	TGTGCCAGTAGTCGGACAGGCTGGGATCAGCCCCAGCATTTT
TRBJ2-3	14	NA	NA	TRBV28	CASSTLGGADTQYF	TGTGCCAGCAGTACTCTTGGGGGCGCAGATACGCAGTATTTT
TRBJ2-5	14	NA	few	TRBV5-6	CASRSPGVQETQYF	TGTGCCAGCCGGTCACCCGGGGTCCAAGAGACCCAGTACTTC
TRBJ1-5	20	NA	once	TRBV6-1	CASSVTGFQAARRGNQPQHF	TGTGCCAGCAGTGTAACAGGGTTTCAGGCCGCCCGGCGAGGGAATCAGCCCCAGCATTTT
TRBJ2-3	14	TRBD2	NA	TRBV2	CASSPSRGGDTQYF	TGTGCCAGCAGCCCCAGTCGGGGGGGAGATACGCAGTATTTT
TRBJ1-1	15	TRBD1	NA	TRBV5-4	CASSLAEGADTEAFF	TGTGCCAGCAGCTTGGCCGAGGGGGCAGATACTGAAGCTTTCTTT
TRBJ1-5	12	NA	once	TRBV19	CASTIGNQPQHF	TGTGCCAGTACAATAGGCAATCAGCCCCAGCATTTT